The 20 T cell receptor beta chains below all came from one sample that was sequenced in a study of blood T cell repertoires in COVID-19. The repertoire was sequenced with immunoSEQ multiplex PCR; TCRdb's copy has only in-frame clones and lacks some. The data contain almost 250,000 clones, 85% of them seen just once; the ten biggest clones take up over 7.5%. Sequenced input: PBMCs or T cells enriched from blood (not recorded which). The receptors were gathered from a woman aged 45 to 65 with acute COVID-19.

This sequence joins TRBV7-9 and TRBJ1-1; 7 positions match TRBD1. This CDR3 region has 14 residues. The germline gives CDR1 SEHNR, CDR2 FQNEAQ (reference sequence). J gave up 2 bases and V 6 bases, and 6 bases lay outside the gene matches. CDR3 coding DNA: TGTGCCAGCAGGCGAGACAGGGTAAACACTGAAGCTTTCTTT. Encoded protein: CASRRDRVNTEAFF.

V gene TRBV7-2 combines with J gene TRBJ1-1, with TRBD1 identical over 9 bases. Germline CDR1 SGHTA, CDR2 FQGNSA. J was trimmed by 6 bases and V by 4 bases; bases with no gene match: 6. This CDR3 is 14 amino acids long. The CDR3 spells CASSSGTGWPEAFF. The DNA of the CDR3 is TGTGCCAGCAGCTCGGGGACAGGGTGGCCTGAAGCTTTCTTT.

In DNA, the CDR3 is TGTGCCAGCAGTGAAGTGGGACAGTCATCCTACGAGCAGTACTTC. Amino acids: CASSEVGQSSYEQYF. The chain couples TRBV6-1 to TRBJ2-7; 7 bases align to TRBD1. V lost 1 base and J lost 1; bases outside the gene matches: 4. Germline V lookup: CDR1 MNHNS, CDR2 SASEGT. CDR3 length: 15 amino acids.

The DNA of the CDR3 is TGTGCCAGCAGCCAAGACAGGGTAGCGCAGTTCTTC. Translating it yields CASSQDRVAQFF. The V gene is TRBV11-2, the J gene TRBJ2-1; 7 bases fit TRBD1. CDR3 size: 12 residues. Trimming cost V 5 bases and J 12 bases; bases outside gene matches: 7. Germline CDR1 SGHAT, CDR2 FQNNGV. Drawing the rest from reference TRBV11-2 and TRBJ2-1, the complete variable domain is EAGVAQSPRYKIIEKRQSVAFWCNPISGHATLYWYQQILGQGPKLLIQFQNNGVVDDSQLPKDRFSAERLKGVDSTLKIQPAKLEDSAVYLCASSQDRVAQFFGPGTRLTVL.

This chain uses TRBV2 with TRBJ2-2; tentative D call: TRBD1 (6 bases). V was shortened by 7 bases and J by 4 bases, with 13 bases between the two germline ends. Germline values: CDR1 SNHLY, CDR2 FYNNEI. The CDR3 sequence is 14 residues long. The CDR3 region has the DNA TGTGCCAGCACTGGGGTGGACAGCACCGGGGAGCTGTTTTTT. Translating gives CASTGVDSTGELFF.

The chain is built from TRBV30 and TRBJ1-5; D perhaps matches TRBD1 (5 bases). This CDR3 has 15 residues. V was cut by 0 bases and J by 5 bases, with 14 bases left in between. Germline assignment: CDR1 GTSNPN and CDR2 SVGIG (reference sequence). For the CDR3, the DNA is TGTGCCTGGAGTGTAGGCCCCCTAGGGGATCAGCCCCAGCATTTT. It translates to CAWSVGPLGDQPQHF.

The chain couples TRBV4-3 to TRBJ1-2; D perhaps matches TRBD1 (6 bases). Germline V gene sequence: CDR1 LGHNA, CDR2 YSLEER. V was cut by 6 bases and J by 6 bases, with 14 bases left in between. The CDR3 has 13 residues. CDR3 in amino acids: CASRNLGADGYTF. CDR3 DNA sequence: TGCGCCAGCAGAAATTTGGGGGCGGATGGCTACACCTTC.

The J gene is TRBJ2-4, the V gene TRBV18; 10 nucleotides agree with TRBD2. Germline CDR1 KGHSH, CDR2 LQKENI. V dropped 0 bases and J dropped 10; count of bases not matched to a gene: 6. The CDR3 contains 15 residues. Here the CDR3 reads CASSPPERTSGIQYF. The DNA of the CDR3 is TGTGCCAGCTCACCACCGGAAAGGACTAGCGGAATTCAGTACTTC. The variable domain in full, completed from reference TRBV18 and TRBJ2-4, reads NAGVMQNPRHLVRRRGQEARLRCSPMKGHSHVYWYRQLPEEGLKFMVYLQKENIIDESGMPKERFSAEFPKEGPSILRIQQVVRGDSAAYFCASSPPERTSGIQYFGAGTRLSVL.

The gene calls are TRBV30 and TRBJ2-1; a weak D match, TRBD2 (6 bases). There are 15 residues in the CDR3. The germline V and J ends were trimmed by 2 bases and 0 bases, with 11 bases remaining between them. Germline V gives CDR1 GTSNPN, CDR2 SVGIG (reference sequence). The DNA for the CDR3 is TGTGCCTGGAGTAGGGACTTGAGCTCCTACAATGAGCAGTTCTTC. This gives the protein CAWSRDLSSYNEQFF.

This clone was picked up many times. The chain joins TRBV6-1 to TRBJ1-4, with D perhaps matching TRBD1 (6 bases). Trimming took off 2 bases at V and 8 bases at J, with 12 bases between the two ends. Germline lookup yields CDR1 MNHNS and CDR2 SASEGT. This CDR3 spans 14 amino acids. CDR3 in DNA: TGTGCCAGCAGTGAACTGGGGGCCTTAGAAAAACTGTTTTTT. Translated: CASSELGALEKLFF.

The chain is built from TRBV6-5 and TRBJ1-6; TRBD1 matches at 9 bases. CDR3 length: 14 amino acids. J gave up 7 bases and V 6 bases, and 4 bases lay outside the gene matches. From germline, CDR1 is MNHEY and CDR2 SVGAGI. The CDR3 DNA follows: TGTGCCAGCAGCCTGACAGGGGGGAATTCACCCCTCCACTTT. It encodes CASSLTGGNSPLHF.

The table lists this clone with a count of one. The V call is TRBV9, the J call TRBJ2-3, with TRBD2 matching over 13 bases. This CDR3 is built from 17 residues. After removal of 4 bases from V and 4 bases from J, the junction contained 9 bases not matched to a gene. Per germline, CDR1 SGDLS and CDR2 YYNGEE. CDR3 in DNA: TGTGCCAGCAGCTCCCGGGGGACTAGCGGGGTGTCAGATACGCAGTATTTT. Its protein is CASSSRGTSGVSDTQYF.

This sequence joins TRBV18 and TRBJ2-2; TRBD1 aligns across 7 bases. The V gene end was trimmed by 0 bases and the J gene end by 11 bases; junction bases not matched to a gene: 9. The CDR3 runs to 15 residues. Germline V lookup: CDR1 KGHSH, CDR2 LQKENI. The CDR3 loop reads CASSPPGQHLSELFF. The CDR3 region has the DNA TGTGCCAGCTCACCACCGGGACAGCACCTATCCGAGCTGTTTTTT.

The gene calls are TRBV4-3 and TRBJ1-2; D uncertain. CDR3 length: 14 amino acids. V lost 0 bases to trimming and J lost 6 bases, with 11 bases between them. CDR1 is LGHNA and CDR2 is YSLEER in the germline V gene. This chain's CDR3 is CASSQDPSLHGYTF. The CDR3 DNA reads TGCGCCAGCAGCCAAGATCCTTCCCTACATGGCTACACCTTC.

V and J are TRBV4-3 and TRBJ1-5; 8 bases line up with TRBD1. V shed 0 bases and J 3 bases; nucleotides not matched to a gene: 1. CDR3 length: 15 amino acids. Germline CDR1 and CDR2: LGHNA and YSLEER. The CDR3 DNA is TGCGCCAGCAGCCAAGAGACAGGGGACAATCAGCCCCAGCATTTT. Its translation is CASSQETGDNQPQHF.

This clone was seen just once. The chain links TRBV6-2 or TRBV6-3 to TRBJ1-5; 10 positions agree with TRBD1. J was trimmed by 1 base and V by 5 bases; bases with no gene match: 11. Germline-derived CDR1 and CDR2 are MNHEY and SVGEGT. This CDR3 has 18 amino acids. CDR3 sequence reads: CASSRRTGGSVSNQPQHF. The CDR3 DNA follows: TGTGCCAGCAGTCGCCGGACAGGGGGGAGTGTAAGCAATCAGCCCCAGCATTTT.

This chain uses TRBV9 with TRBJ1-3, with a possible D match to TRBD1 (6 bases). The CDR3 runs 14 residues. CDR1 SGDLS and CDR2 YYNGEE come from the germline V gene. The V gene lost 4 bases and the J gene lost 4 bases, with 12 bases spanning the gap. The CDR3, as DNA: TGTGCCAGCAGCTCATGGGACATCGGAAACACCATATATTTT. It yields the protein CASSSWDIGNTIYF.

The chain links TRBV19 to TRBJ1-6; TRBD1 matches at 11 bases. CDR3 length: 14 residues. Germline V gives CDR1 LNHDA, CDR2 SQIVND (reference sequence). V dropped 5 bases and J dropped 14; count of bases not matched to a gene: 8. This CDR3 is CASSGDRGTWTLHF. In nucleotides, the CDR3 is TGTGCCAGTAGTGGGGACAGGGGGACTTGGACCCTCCACTTT.

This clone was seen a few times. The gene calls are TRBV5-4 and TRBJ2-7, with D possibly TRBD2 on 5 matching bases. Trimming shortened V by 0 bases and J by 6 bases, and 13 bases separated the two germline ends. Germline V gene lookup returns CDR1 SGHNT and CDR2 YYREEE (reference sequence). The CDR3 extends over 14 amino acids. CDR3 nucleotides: TGTGCCAGCAGCTTGGCGATGAGCGGTAGCGAGCAGTACTTC. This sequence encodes CASSLAMSGSEQYF.

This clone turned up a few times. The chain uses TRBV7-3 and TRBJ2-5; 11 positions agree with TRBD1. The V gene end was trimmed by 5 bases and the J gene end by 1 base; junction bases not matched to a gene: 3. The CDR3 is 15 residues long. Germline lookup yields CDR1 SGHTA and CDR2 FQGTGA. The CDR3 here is CASSQGQGVQETQYF. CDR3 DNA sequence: TGTGCCAGCAGCCAGGGACAGGGGGTCCAAGAGACCCAGTACTTC.